A single sample is the source of the 20 T cell receptor beta chains below, sequenced in a study of T-cell reconstitution after alpha-beta-depleted transplantation in children. Unique molecular identifiers were incorporated when the TCRbeta library was constructed. TCRdb reprocessed the PCR reads via MiXCR and lists one record per CDR3 protein. The table lists more than 60,000 distinct CDR3 sequences, just under 7.5% of them singletons. Here the sequenced sample was PBMCs from the stem cell graft donor, taken from the stem cell graft. The receptor set was obtained from a human donor who donated a stem cell graft to a child with acute lymphoblastic leukemia.

This clonotype has more than one count but fewer than ten. V is TRBV20-1 and J is TRBJ1-5; D is uncertain. Between the trimmed V and J ends, which lost 5 bases and 5 bases, there was a span of 16 bases. The CDR3 extends over 14 amino acids. Germline values: CDR1 DFQATT, CDR2 SNEGSKA (reference sequence). Here the CDR3 reads CSAGRLTTDQPQHF. Written as DNA, the CDR3 is TGCAGTGCTGGACGGCTAACTACCGATCAGCCCCAGCATTTT.

This clonotype was found many times. The V call is TRBV4-1, the J call TRBJ2-3; 9 bases map to TRBD2. Trimming cost V 1 base and J 4 bases; bases outside gene matches: 15. The CDR3 loop spans 19 amino acids. Germline CDR1 is MGHRA and CDR2 is YSYEKL. Here the CDR3 reads CASSQALRGRASGADTQYF. The CDR3 region has the DNA TGCGCCAGCAGCCAAGCATTACGCGGGAGGGCCTCAGGCGCAGATACGCAGTATTTT.

V usage is TRBV6-5 and J usage is TRBJ2-5; a weak D match, TRBD1 (6 bases). Germline CDR1 and CDR2: MNHEY and SVGAGI. This CDR3 is built from 14 residues. Trimming took off 6 bases at V and 0 bases at J, with 11 bases between the two ends. The CDR3 loop is CASSNTGYQETQYF. In DNA form, the CDR3 reads TGTGCCAGCAGCAACACAGGGTACCAAGAGACCCAGTACTTC.

This clonotype has more than one count but fewer than ten. The chain combines TRBV6-1 with TRBJ2-7, with D possibly matching TRBD1 (5 bases). Germline lookup yields CDR1 MNHNS and CDR2 SASEGT. The length of the CDR3 is 14 residues. The V gene lost 6 bases and the J gene lost 3 bases, with 15 bases spanning the gap. As DNA, the CDR3 is TGTGCCAGCAGGGGCACAGGCAGCCTCTACGAGCAGTACTTC. Its translation: CASRGTGSLYEQYF.

This clonotype was seen ten or more times. In DNA form, the CDR3 reads TGTGCCAGCAGCTTAGTTGGGGGACAGGGCTATGGCTACACCTTC. Its translation: CASSLVGGQGYGYTF. The chain uses TRBV11-2 and TRBJ1-2; 9 nucleotides agree with TRBD1. With V trimmed by 1 base and J by 4 bases, 4 bases remained unmatched. The CDR3 loop spans 15 amino acids. Germline V lookup: CDR1 SGHAT, CDR2 FQNNGV.

This clonotype was seen many times. At one end the junction does not follow the germline gene, possibly because of a read error. V gene TRBV7-7 combines with J gene TRBJ2-5; 13 nucleotides agree with TRBD2. The CDR3 runs 15 residues. Germline V lookup: CDR1 SSHAT, CDR2 FNYEAQ (reference sequence). The CDR3 coding sequence is TGTGCTAGCAGCCCTGGACTAGCGGGAGAAGAGACCCAGTACTTC. Translating gives CASSPGLAGEETQYF.

The V call is TRBV11-2, the J call TRBJ2-1, with TRBD1 as a possible D gene (5 bases). V lost 5 bases and J lost 0, with 11 bases in between. Germline CDR1 SGHAT, CDR2 FQNNGV. CDR3 length: 15 residues. CDR3 bases: TGTGCCAGCAGCCTAGGGGCTCACTCCTACAATGAGCAGTTCTTC. Encoded protein: CASSLGAHSYNEQFF.

This clonotype was detected many times. The V gene is TRBV6-5, the J gene TRBJ1-4; 10 nucleotides match TRBD1. V lost 0 bases, J lost 7 bases, and 2 bases stayed unmatched. The germline CDR1 and CDR2 sequences are MNHEY and SVGAGI. The CDR3 consists of 15 residues. Here the CDR3 reads CASSYSGQGGEKLFF. The CDR3 region has the DNA TGTGCCAGCAGTTACTCTGGACAGGGGGGTGAAAAACTGTTTTTT.

This clonotype was recorded at least ten times. The V gene is TRBV7-2, the J gene TRBJ2-7; D not resolved. Germline CDR1 and CDR2: SGHTA and FQGNSA. V dropped 3 bases and J dropped 1 base, with 7 bases sitting between them. The CDR3 contains 13 residues. In DNA form, the CDR3 reads TGTGCCAGCAGCTTTCCAGATTCCTACGAGCAGTACTTC. It is translated as CASSFPDSYEQYF. Combining the CDR3 with reference TRBV7-2 and TRBJ2-7 gives the whole variable domain GAGVSQSPSNKVTEKGKDVELRCDPISGHTALYWYRQSLGQGLEFLIYFQGNSAPDKSGLPSDRFSAERTGGSVSTLTIQRTQQEDSAVYLCASSFPDSYEQYFGPGTRLTVT.

This clonotype was observed many times. The chain couples TRBV7-2 to TRBJ2-3, with a possible D match to TRBD2 (7 bases). V was shortened by 5 bases and J by 5 bases, with 23 bases between the two germline ends. The CDR3 loop spans 17 amino acids. Per the germline V gene, CDR1 is SGHTA and CDR2 is FQGNSA. The chain's CDR3 is CASSKLFRGGRIDTQYF. The CDR3 DNA follows: TGTGCCAGCAGCAAATTGTTTAGGGGGGGGCGGATAGATACGCAGTATTTT.

The chain carries TRBV4-3 and TRBJ2-5; possible D gene TRBD1, 5 bases. The CDR3 extends over 16 amino acids. V dropped 1 base and J dropped 5 bases, with 17 bases sitting between them. Germline CDR1 and CDR2: LGHNA and YSLEER. The CDR3 nucleotides read TGCGCCAGCAGCCAAGGGTTAGGGGTAGGGTCCGAGACCCAGTACTTC. Its protein product is CASSQGLGVGSETQYF.

The rearrangement links TRBV12-3 or TRBV12-4 to TRBJ2-7; 9 nucleotides line up with TRBD1. J was trimmed by 5 bases and V by 5 bases; bases with no gene match: 10. This CDR3 has 15 amino acids. The CDR3: CASSGPGTGLDEQYF. CDR3 sequence (DNA): TGTGCCAGCAGTGGGCCCGGGACAGGGTTAGACGAGCAGTACTTC.

This clonotype was seen only a few times. A read error may produce the germline difference seen at one junction end. J is TRBJ1-1 and V is TRBV7-2, with D perhaps TRBD1 (6 bases). Looked up from germline, CDR1 is SGHTA and CDR2 is FQGNSA. The CDR3 runs 14 residues. The CDR3 here is CASSSNLGQFLWIF. The CDR3 DNA reads TGTGCCAGCAGCTCTAATCTCGGACAGTTCCTTTGGATCTTT.

This clonotype has at least ten counts. The rearrangement links TRBV27 to TRBJ1-1, with 7 nucleotides matching TRBD1. After removal of 7 bases from V and 1 base from J, the junction contained 3 bases not matched to a gene. Germline V gene sequence: CDR1 MNHEY, CDR2 SMNVEV (reference sequence). The CDR3 contains 13 residues. Here the CDR3 reads CASKTGQNTEAFF. CDR3 coding DNA: TGTGCCAGCAAGACAGGGCAGAACACTGAAGCTTTCTTT.

This clonotype turned up a few times. The V gene is TRBV20-1, the J gene TRBJ2-7; TRBD2 is a possible D gene (5 bases). The CDR3 has 12 residues. V lost 3 bases, J lost 6 bases, and 12 bases lay in between. Germline V gene sequence: CDR1 DFQATT, CDR2 SNEGSKA (reference sequence). The CDR3 DNA reads TGCAGTGCTAGCGGGAAGCTGGGCGAGCAGTACTTC. Translating it yields CSASGKLGEQYF.

Many counts were recorded for this clonotype. The chain combines TRBV20-1 with TRBJ1-4, with TRBD1 matching over 8 bases. This CDR3 region has 15 residues. Germline CDR1 and CDR2: DFQATT and SNEGSKA (reference sequence). J lost 3 bases, V lost 3 bases, and 6 bases had no gene match. The DNA of the CDR3 is TGCAGTGCTAGGACAGGGGCTCTCGCTAATGAAAAACTGTTTTTT. Amino acids: CSARTGALANEKLFF.

This clonotype came up many times. V is TRBV12-3 or TRBV12-4 and J is TRBJ2-1; maybe TRBD2 (6 bases). The CDR3 consists of 14 residues. The germline V and J ends were trimmed by 6 bases and 0 bases, with 9 bases remaining between them. The CDR3: CASRDGGSYNEQFF. CDR3 nucleotides: TGTGCCAGCAGGGACGGGGGCTCCTACAATGAGCAGTTCTTC.

This clonotype was counted ten times or more. The chain combines TRBV2 with TRBJ2-1; TRBD2 agrees at 9 bases. The CDR3 loop spans 15 amino acids. V shed 4 bases, J shed 3 bases, and the junction held 4 bases outside the gene matches. CDR1 and CDR2 (germline): SNHLY, FYNNEI. The CDR3 nucleotides read TGTGCCAGCAGTGGGGGCGGGAGGGGCTACAATGAGCAGTTCTTC. Encoded protein: CASSGGGRGYNEQFF.

This clonotype was picked up a small number of times. The J gene is TRBJ2-1, the V gene TRBV5-1; 9 bases agree with TRBD1. Germline CDR1 SGHRS, CDR2 YFSETQ. Unmatched junction bases numbered 7, after V lost 4 bases and J lost 5 bases. The CDR3 is 15 residues long. The CDR3: CASSTPGTGNNEQFF. The CDR3 nucleotides read TGCGCCAGCAGCACCCCCGGGACAGGGAACAATGAGCAGTTCTTC. Combining the CDR3 with reference TRBV5-1 and TRBJ2-1 gives the whole variable domain KAGVTQTPRYLIKTRGQQVTLSCSPISGHRSVSWYQQTPGQGLQFLFEYFSETQRNKGNFPGRFSGRQFSNSRSEMNVSTLELGDSALYLCASSTPGTGNNEQFFGPGTRLTVL.

This clonotype was counted ten times or more. The chain couples TRBV6-1 to TRBJ2-1; 13 nucleotides agree with TRBD2. Per the germline V gene, CDR1 is MNHNS and CDR2 is SASEGT. Unmatched junction bases numbered 1, after V lost 1 base and J lost 7 bases. The CDR3 extends over 15 amino acids. The CDR3 region has the DNA TGTGCCAGCAGTGAAGGGACTAGCGGGAGAAATGAGCAGTTCTTC. Protein: CASSEGTSGRNEQFF.